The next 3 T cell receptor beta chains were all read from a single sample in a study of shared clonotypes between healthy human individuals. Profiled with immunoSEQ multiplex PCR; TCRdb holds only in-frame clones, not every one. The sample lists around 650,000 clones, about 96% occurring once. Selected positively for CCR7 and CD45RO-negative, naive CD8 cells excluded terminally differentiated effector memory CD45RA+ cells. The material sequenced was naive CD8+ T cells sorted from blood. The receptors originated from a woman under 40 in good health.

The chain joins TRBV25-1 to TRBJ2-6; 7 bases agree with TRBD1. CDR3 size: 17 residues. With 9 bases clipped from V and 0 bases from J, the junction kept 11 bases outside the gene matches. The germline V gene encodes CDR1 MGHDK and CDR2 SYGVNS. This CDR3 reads CARARDSPTSGANVLTF. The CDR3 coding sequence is TGTGCCAGGGCCCGGGACAGTCCCACCTCTGGGGCCAACGTCCTGACTTTC.

The CDR3 DNA sequence: TGTGCCAGCAGCTTTTTAAAGGGGAGCACTGAAGCTTTCTTT. Protein sequence: CASSFLKGSTEAFF. The chain joins TRBV7-9 to TRBJ1-1; tentatively, D is TRBD1 (5 bases). The CDR3 sequence is 14 residues long. V was clipped by 3 bases and J by 4 bases, with 12 bases between them. The V gene's germline CDR1 is SEHNR and CDR2 FQNEAQ (reference sequence).

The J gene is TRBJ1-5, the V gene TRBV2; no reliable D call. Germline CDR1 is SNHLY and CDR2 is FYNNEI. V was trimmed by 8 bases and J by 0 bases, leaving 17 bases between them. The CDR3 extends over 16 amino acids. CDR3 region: CASSASEGYSNQPQHF. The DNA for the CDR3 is TGTGCCAGCTCGGCGTCAGAGGGATATAGCAATCAGCCCCAGCATTTT.